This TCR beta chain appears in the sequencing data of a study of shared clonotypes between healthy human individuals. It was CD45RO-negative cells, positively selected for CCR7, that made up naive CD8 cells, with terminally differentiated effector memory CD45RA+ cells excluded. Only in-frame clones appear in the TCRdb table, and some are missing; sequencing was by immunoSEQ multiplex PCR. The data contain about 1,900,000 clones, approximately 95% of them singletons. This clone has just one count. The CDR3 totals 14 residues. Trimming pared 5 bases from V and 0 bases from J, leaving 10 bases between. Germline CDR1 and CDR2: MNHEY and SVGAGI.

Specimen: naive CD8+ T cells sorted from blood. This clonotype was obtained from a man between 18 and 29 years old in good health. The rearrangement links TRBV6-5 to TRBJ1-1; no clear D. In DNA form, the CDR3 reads TGTGCCAGCAGTGGTAGCAGTGTGAACACTGAAGCTTTCTTT. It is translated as CASSGSSVNTEAFF.